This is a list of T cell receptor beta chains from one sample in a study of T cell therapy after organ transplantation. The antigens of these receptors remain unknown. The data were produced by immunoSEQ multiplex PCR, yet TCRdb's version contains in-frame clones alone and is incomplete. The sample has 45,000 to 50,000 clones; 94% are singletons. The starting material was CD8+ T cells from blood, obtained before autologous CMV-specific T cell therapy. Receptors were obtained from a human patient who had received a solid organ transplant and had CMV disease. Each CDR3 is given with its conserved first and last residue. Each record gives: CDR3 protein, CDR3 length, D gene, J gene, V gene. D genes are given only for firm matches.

CDR3aa: CASSSTGGYGYTF; len: 13; d_gene: NA; j_gene: TRBJ1-2; v_gene: TRBV7-3
CDR3aa: CASSLGNEQYF; len: 11; d_gene: NA; j_gene: TRBJ2-7; v_gene: TRBV5-1
CDR3aa: CASSPWTGGGTGELFF; len: 16; d_gene: TRBD1; j_gene: TRBJ2-2; v_gene: TRBV5-1
CDR3aa: CASSNRGNQPQHF; len: 13; d_gene: NA; j_gene: TRBJ1-5; v_gene: TRBV2
CDR3aa: CASSPRLAGIFDEQFF; len: 16; d_gene: TRBD2; j_gene: TRBJ2-1; v_gene: TRBV5-1
CDR3aa: CASSFNGVNTEAFF; len: 14; d_gene: NA; j_gene: TRBJ1-1; v_gene: TRBV6-5
CDR3aa: CASSDSSGSQETQYF; len: 15; d_gene: TRBD2; j_gene: TRBJ2-5; v_gene: TRBV10-2
CDR3aa: CASTRTGTSSEQYF; len: 14; d_gene: TRBD1; j_gene: TRBJ2-7; v_gene: TRBV27
CDR3aa: CASSARTGGDYGYTF; len: 15; d_gene: TRBD1; j_gene: TRBJ1-2; v_gene: TRBV5-4
CDR3aa: CASSRNEQFF; len: 10; d_gene: NA; j_gene: TRBJ2-1; v_gene: TRBV2
CDR3aa: CASIHLGWGTEAFF; len: 14; d_gene: NA; j_gene: TRBJ1-1; v_gene: TRBV9
CDR3aa: CASSLGSGSQFDEQYF; len: 16; d_gene: NA; j_gene: TRBJ2-7; v_gene: TRBV5-1
CDR3aa: CASSDSGQGIDF; len: 12; d_gene: TRBD1; j_gene: TRBJ2-5; v_gene: TRBV25-1
CDR3aa: CASSIPTGEQYF; len: 12; d_gene: NA; j_gene: TRBJ2-7; v_gene: TRBV19
CDR3aa: CASGTGGDLGELFF; len: 14; d_gene: TRBD1; j_gene: TRBJ2-2; v_gene: TRBV19
CDR3aa: CATSRATGEQYF; len: 12; d_gene: NA; j_gene: TRBJ2-7; v_gene: TRBV15
CDR3aa: CACRGQGPYEQYF; len: 13; d_gene: NA; j_gene: TRBJ2-7; v_gene: TRBV27
CDR3aa: CASSAQGQGETQYF; len: 14; d_gene: TRBD1; j_gene: TRBJ2-5; v_gene: TRBV2
CDR3aa: CASSTYSTGYTF; len: 12; d_gene: NA; j_gene: TRBJ1-2; v_gene: TRBV7-8
CDR3aa: CASSQTHAFSTAYYEQYF; len: 18; d_gene: NA; j_gene: TRBJ2-7; v_gene: TRBV4-1
CDR3aa: CASSQFDSSYNSPLHF; len: 16; d_gene: NA; j_gene: TRBJ1-6; v_gene: TRBV4-1
CDR3aa: CASSIDTQYF; len: 10; d_gene: NA; j_gene: TRBJ2-3; v_gene: TRBV2
CDR3aa: CASSPGPNYGYTF; len: 13; d_gene: NA; j_gene: TRBJ1-2; v_gene: TRBV7-8
CDR3aa: CASSIDSQFINYGYTF; len: 16; d_gene: NA; j_gene: TRBJ1-2; v_gene: TRBV5-1
CDR3aa: CAWGGQNTEAFF; len: 12; d_gene: NA; j_gene: TRBJ1-1; v_gene: TRBV30
CDR3aa: CASSFGRSAEVF; len: 12; d_gene: NA; j_gene: TRBJ1-1; v_gene: TRBV5-6
CDR3aa: CASSLEGRGNYGYTF; len: 15; d_gene: NA; j_gene: TRBJ1-2; v_gene: TRBV27
CDR3aa: CASREPPDYGYTF; len: 13; d_gene: NA; j_gene: TRBJ1-2; v_gene: TRBV6-1
CDR3aa: CASSWAGRGGETQYF; len: 15; d_gene: NA; j_gene: TRBJ2-5; v_gene: TRBV5-1
CDR3aa: CAWSPTGVTEAFF; len: 13; d_gene: TRBD1; j_gene: TRBJ1-1; v_gene: TRBV30
CDR3aa: CASSYSVGQGTYEQYF; len: 16; d_gene: TRBD1; j_gene: TRBJ2-7; v_gene: TRBV6-5
CDR3aa: CASSEDGSSSYEQYF; len: 15; d_gene: NA; j_gene: TRBJ2-7; v_gene: TRBV6-1
CDR3aa: CASSGPWQSDEKLFF; len: 15; d_gene: NA; j_gene: TRBJ1-4; v_gene: TRBV25-1
CDR3aa: CASSLSLIRGEDTQYF; len: 16; d_gene: NA; j_gene: TRBJ2-3; v_gene: TRBV5-1
CDR3aa: CASSAGQSNQPQHF; len: 14; d_gene: NA; j_gene: TRBJ1-5; v_gene: TRBV11-2
CDR3aa: CASSKNPWPGANVLTF; len: 16; d_gene: NA; j_gene: TRBJ2-6; v_gene: TRBV5-1
CDR3aa: CASSPGGAGTEAFF; len: 14; d_gene: NA; j_gene: TRBJ1-1; v_gene: TRBV18
CDR3aa: CSVGEKPLAYNEQFF; len: 15; d_gene: NA; j_gene: TRBJ2-1; v_gene: TRBV29-1
CDR3aa: CASSDFSGYEQYF; len: 13; d_gene: NA; j_gene: TRBJ2-7; v_gene: TRBV6-5
CDR3aa: CASSYSEQAWGAFF; len: 14; d_gene: NA; j_gene: TRBJ1-1; v_gene: TRBV6-5
CDR3aa: CASSLYGHTDTQYF; len: 14; d_gene: NA; j_gene: TRBJ2-3; v_gene: TRBV5-1
CDR3aa: CASSLAGSGNTIYF; len: 14; d_gene: NA; j_gene: TRBJ1-3; v_gene: TRBV5-1
CDR3aa: CASSDYNEQFF; len: 11; d_gene: NA; j_gene: TRBJ2-1; v_gene: TRBV2
CDR3aa: CASSVAGLAGELFF; len: 14; d_gene: NA; j_gene: TRBJ2-2; v_gene: TRBV9
CDR3aa: CASSSLAGETQYF; len: 13; d_gene: TRBD2; j_gene: TRBJ2-5; v_gene: TRBV19
CDR3aa: CASSFLYEQYF; len: 11; d_gene: NA; j_gene: TRBJ2-7; v_gene: TRBV27
CDR3aa: CASSQDLEDQPQHF; len: 14; d_gene: NA; j_gene: TRBJ1-5; v_gene: TRBV4-2
CDR3aa: CASSVGALGHEQFF; len: 14; d_gene: NA; j_gene: TRBJ2-1; v_gene: TRBV9
CDR3aa: CASSEARGGASYNSPLHF; len: 18; d_gene: NA; j_gene: TRBJ1-6; v_gene: TRBV6-1
CDR3aa: CASSRGQDQETQYF; len: 14; d_gene: TRBD1; j_gene: TRBJ2-5; v_gene: TRBV7-9
CDR3aa: CASSSGTRSYEQYF; len: 14; d_gene: TRBD2; j_gene: TRBJ2-7; v_gene: TRBV7-9
CDR3aa: CASSVEGMSTGANVLTF; len: 17; d_gene: NA; j_gene: TRBJ2-6; v_gene: TRBV9
CDR3aa: CAWSVNLNTEAFF; len: 13; d_gene: NA; j_gene: TRBJ1-1; v_gene: TRBV30
CDR3aa: CASGTGGDEQYF; len: 12; d_gene: TRBD1; j_gene: TRBJ2-7; v_gene: TRBV18
CDR3aa: CASSEGLAAYNEQFF; len: 15; d_gene: TRBD2; j_gene: TRBJ2-1; v_gene: TRBV2
CDR3aa: CAWEGKANTGELFF; len: 14; d_gene: NA; j_gene: TRBJ2-2; v_gene: TRBV30
CDR3aa: CAWRYLPERILNTEAFF; len: 17; d_gene: NA; j_gene: TRBJ1-1; v_gene: TRBV30
CDR3aa: CASSLTVGPGYTF; len: 13; d_gene: NA; j_gene: TRBJ1-2; v_gene: TRBV5-4
CDR3aa: CASSQEALPATDTQYF; len: 16; d_gene: NA; j_gene: TRBJ2-3; v_gene: TRBV4-3